This T cell receptor beta chain was captured by sequencing in a study of radiotherapy plus CTLA-4 blockade in lung cancer. The data were produced by immunoSEQ multiplex PCR, yet TCRdb's version contains in-frame clones alone and is incomplete. The data show 90,000 to 130,000 clones, approximately 77% seen once. This clone is a singleton in its sample. Germline CDR1 reads MGHRA; CDR2 reads YSYEKL. The CDR3 runs to 16 residues. Trimming cost V 1 base and J 1 base; bases outside gene matches: 3. The chain couples TRBV4-1 to TRBJ2-3, with 9 positions matching TRBD2. The specimen comprised peripheral blood, sampled from a patient treated with radiotherapy plus ipilimumab. This clonotype was obtained from a human donor with non-small cell lung cancer that progressed on radiotherapy plus ipilimumab. Some clones in this sample may be carry-over from other donors' samples. CDR3 bases: TGCGCCAGCAGCCAAGCTGCTAGCGGGGGCACAGATACGCAGTATTTT. Its protein product is CASSQAASGGTDTQYF.